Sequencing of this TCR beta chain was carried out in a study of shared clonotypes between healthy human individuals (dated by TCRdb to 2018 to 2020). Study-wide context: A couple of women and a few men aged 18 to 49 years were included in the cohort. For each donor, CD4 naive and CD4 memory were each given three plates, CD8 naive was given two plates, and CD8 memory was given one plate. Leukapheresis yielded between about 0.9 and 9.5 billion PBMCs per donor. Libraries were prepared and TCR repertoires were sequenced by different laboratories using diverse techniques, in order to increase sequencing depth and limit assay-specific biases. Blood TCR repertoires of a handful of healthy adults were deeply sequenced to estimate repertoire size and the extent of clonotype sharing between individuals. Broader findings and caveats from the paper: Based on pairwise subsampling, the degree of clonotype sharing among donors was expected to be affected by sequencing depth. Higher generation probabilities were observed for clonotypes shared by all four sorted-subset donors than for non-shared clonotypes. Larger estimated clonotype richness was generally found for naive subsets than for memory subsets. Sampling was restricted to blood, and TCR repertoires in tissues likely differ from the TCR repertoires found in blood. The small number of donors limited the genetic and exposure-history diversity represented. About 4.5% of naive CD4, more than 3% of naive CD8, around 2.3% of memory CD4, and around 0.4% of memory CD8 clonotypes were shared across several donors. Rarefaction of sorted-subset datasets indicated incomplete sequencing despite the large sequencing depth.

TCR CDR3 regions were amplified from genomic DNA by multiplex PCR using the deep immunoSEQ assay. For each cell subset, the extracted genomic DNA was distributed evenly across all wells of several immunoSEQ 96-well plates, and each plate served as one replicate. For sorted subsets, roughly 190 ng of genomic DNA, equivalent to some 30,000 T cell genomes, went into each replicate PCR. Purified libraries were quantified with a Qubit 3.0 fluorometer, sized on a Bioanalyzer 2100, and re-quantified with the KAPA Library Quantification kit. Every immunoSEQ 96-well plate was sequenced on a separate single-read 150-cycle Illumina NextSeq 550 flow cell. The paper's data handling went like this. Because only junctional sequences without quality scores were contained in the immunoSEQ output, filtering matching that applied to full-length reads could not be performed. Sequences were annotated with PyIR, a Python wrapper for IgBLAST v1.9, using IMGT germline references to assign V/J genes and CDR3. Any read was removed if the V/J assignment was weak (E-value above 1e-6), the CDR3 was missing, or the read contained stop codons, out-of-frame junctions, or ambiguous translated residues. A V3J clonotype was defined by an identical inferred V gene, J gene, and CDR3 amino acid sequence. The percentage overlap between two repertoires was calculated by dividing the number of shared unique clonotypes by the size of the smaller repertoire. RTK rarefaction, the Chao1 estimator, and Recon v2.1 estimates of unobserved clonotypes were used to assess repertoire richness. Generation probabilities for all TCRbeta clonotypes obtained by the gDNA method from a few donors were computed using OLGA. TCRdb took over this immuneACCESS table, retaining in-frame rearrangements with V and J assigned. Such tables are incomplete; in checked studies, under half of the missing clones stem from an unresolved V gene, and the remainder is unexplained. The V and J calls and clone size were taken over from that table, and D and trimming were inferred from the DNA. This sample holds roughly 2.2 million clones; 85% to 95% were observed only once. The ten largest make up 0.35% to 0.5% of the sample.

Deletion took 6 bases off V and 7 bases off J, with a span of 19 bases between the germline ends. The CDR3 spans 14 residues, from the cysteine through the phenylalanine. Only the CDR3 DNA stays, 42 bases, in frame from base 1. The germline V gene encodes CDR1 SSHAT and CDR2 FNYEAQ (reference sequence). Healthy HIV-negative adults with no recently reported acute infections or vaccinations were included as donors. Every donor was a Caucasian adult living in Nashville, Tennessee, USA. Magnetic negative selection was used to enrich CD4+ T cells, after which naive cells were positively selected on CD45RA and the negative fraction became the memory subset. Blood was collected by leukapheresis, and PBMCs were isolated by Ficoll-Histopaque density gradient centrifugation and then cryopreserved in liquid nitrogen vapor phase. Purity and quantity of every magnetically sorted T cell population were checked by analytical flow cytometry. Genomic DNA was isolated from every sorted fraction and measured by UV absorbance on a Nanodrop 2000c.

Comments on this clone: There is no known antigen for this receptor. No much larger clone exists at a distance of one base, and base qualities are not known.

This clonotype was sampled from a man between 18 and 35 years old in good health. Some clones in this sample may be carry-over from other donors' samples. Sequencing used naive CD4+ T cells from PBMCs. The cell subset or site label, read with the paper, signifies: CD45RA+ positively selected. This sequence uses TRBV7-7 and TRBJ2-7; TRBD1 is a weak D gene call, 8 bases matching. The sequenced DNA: TGTGCCAGCAGTCAGACCGACAGGGGAGGGGAGCAGTACTTC. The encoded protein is CASSQTDRGGEQYF. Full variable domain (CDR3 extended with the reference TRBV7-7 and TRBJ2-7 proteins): GAGVSQSPRYKVTKRGQDVTLRCDPISSHATLYWYQQALGQGPEFLTYFNYEAQPDKSGLPSDRFSAERPEGSISTLTIQRTEQRDSAMYRCASSQTDRGGEQYFGPGTRLTVT.